The 5 T cell receptor beta chains below come from one sample, sequenced in a study of blood T cell repertoires in COVID-19. The data were produced by immunoSEQ multiplex PCR, yet TCRdb's version contains in-frame clones alone and is incomplete. The sample holds around 250,000 clones, around 80% seen once. Specimen: PBMCs or T cells enriched from blood (not recorded which). The receptors derive from a man in his thirties or forties with acute COVID-19.

V is TRBV7-7 and J is TRBJ2-2; 8 bases are a match to TRBD1. V was clipped by 5 bases and J by 6 bases; unmatched bases: 5. Germline CDR1 SSHAT, CDR2 FNYEAQ (reference sequence). CDR3 length: 14 residues. CDR3 DNA sequence: TGTGCCAGCAGCGAGACAGGGGCGCCCGGGGAGCTGTTTTTT. This codes for CASSETGAPGELFF. The complete variable domain, with remaining parts taken from reference TRBV7-7 and TRBJ2-2, reads GAGVSQSPRYKVTKRGQDVTLRCDPISSHATLYWYQQALGQGPEFLTYFNYEAQPDKSGLPSDRFSAERPEGSISTLTIQRTEQRDSAMYRCASSETGAPGELFFGEGSRLTVL.

V and J are TRBV9 and TRBJ2-2, with D possibly matching TRBD1 (5 bases). V was clipped by 5 bases and J by 0 bases, with 14 bases between them. Germline V gives CDR1 SGDLS, CDR2 YYNGEE. The CDR3 spans 16 residues. The CDR3 reads CASSFYVTANTGELFF. CDR3 nucleotides: TGTGCCAGCAGTTTTTATGTGACAGCGAACACCGGGGAGCTGTTTTTT.

The rearrangement uses TRBV5-1 and TRBJ1-4; D not resolved. The V gene's germline CDR1 is SGHRS and CDR2 YFSETQ. The CDR3 is 13 residues long. V was cut by 4 bases and J by 5 bases, with 9 bases left in between. DNA of the CDR3: TGCGCCAGCAGCGCGGAGGGAAATGAAAAACTGTTTTTT. Translated, it gives CASSAEGNEKLFF. The full variable domain, its missing parts supplied by reference TRBV5-1 and TRBJ1-4, is KAGVTQTPRYLIKTRGQQVTLSCSPISGHRSVSWYQQTPGQGLQFLFEYFSETQRNKGNFPGRFSGRQFSNSRSEMNVSTLELGDSALYLCASSAEGNEKLFFGSGTQLSVL.

V gene TRBV18 combines with J gene TRBJ2-1, with 11 bases matching TRBD2. With V trimmed by 5 bases and J by 6 bases, 9 bases remained unmatched. Germline lookup yields CDR1 KGHSH and CDR2 LQKENI. The CDR3 has 16 amino acids. The chain's CDR3 is CASSRAGTSGLNEQFF. The CDR3 bases are TGTGCCAGCTCAAGAGCCGGGACTAGCGGCCTCAATGAGCAGTTCTTC. The full variable domain, rest sourced from reference TRBV18 and TRBJ2-1, is NAGVMQNPRHLVRRRGQEARLRCSPMKGHSHVYWYRQLPEEGLKFMVYLQKENIIDESGMPKERFSAEFPKEGPSILRIQQVVRGDSAAYFCASSRAGTSGLNEQFFGPGTRLTVL.

The chain is built from TRBV27 and TRBJ1-5, with no clear D. From germline, CDR1 is MNHEY and CDR2 SMNVEV (reference sequence). The CDR3 is 14 residues long. Trimming pared 5 bases from V and 0 bases from J, leaving 8 bases between. This chain's CDR3 is CASSPGYSNQPQHF. CDR3 sequence (DNA): TGTGCCAGCAGTCCCGGTTATAGCAATCAGCCCCAGCATTTT.